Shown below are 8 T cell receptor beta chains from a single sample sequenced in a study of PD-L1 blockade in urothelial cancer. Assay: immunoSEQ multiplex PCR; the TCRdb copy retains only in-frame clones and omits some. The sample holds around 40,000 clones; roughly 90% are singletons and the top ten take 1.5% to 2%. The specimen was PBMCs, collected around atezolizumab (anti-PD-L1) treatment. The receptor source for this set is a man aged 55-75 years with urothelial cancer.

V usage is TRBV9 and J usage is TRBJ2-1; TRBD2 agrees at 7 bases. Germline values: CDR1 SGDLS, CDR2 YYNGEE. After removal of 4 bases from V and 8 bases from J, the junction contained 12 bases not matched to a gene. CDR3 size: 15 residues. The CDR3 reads CASSPEGRGTHEQFF. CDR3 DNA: TGTGCCAGCAGCCCAGAGGGGCGGGGGACCCATGAGCAGTTCTTC.

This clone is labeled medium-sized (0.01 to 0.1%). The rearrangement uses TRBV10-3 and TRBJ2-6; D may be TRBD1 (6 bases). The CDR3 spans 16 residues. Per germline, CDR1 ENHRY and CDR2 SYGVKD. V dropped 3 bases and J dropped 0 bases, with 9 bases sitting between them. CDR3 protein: CAISDRGDSGANVLTF. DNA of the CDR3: TGTGCCATCAGTGACAGGGGTGACTCTGGGGCCAACGTCCTGACTTTC.

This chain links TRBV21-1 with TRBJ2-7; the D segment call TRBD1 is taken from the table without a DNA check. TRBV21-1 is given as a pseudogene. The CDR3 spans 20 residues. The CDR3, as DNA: TGTGCCAGCAGCACCAGGGGGTGGGGACCCCTCCTCGATTACTCCTACGAGCAGTACTTC. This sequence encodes CASSTRGWGPLLDYSYEQYF.

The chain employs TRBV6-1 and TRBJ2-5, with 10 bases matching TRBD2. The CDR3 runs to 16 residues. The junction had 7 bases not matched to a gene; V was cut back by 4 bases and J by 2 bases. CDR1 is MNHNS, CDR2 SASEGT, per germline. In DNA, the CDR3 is TGTGCCAGCAGTGCGGCTAGCGGGGGAGCACAAGAGACCCAGTACTTC. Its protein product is CASSAASGGAQETQYF.

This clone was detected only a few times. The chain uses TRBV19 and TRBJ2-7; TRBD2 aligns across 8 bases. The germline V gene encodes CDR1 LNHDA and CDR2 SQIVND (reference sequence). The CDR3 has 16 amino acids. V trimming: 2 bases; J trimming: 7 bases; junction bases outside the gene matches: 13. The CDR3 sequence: CASSISGSEKRGEQYF. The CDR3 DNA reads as TGTGCCAGTAGTATAAGCGGGAGCGAGAAAAGGGGGGAGCAGTACTTC.

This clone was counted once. The CDR3 spells CASSLFALAESYEQYF. DNA for the CDR3: TGCGCCAGCAGCTTGTTCGCACTAGCGGAGTCCTACGAGCAGTACTTC. The rearrangement links TRBV5-1 to TRBJ2-7; 8 bases line up with TRBD2. The CDR3 is made up of 16 amino acids. CDR1 is SGHRS and CDR2 is YFSETQ in the germline V gene. Losses at the gene ends were 1 base for V and 1 base for J; bases not matched to a gene: 7. Full variable domain (remainder filled in from reference TRBV5-1 and TRBJ2-7): KAGVTQTPRYLIKTRGQQVTLSCSPISGHRSVSWYQQTPGQGLQFLFEYFSETQRNKGNFPGRFSGRQFSNSRSEMNVSTLELGDSALYLCASSLFALAESYEQYFGPGTRLTVT.

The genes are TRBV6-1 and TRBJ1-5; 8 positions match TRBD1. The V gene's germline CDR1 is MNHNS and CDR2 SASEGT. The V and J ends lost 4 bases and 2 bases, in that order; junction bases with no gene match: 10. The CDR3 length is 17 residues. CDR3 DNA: TGTGCCAGCAGTGCTATTCCAGGGGGCGAGGGCAATCAGCCCCAGCATTTT. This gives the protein CASSAIPGGEGNQPQHF.

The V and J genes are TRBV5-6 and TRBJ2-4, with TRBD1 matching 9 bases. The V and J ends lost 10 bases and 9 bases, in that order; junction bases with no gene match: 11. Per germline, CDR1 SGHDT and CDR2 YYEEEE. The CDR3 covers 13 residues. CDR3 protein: CAAGRTGVGIQYF. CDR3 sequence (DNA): TGTGCCGCAGGAAGGACAGGGGTTGGCATTCAGTACTTC. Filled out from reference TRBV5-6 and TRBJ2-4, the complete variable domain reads DAGVTQSPTHLIKTRGQQVTLRCSPKSGHDTVSWYQQALGQGPQFIFQYYEEEERQRGNFPDRFSGHQFPNYSSELNVNALLLGDSALYLCAAGRTGVGIQYFGAGTRLSVL.